The 18 T cell receptor beta chains presented below share a single source sample, sequenced in a study of blood T cells in healthy people across ages. Next came a second PCR, run for roughly 7 to 12 cycles, which used a sample-barcoded 5' primer along with a J-beta primer mix. A single record per CDR3 protein comes from TCRdb applying MiXCR to the 5' RACE reads. The table has under 2,000,000 distinct CDR3 sequences, around 48% seen once. The sequencing input was blood. These receptors were collected from a woman aged 40 to 50 in good health.

In this sample, this clonotype turned up a few times. This chain connects TRBV5-1 to TRBJ2-7, with D maybe TRBD1 (6 bases). The CDR3 extends over 15 amino acids. CDR1 and CDR2 (germline): SGHRS, YFSETQ. Trimming took off 2 bases at V and 5 bases at J, with 17 bases between the two ends. The CDR3 nucleotides read TGCGCCAGCAGCTTAAAAGGGGGAAATAAGGACGAGCAGTACTTC. It translates to CASSLKGGNKDEQYF.

This chain joins TRBV27 and TRBJ2-1; TRBD2 matches 16 bases. Germline V gives CDR1 MNHEY, CDR2 SMNVEV (reference sequence). This CDR3 contains 19 residues. Trimming took 2 bases from V and 1 from J; bases not matched to a gene: 5. CDR3: CASSLDPGLAGGSYNEQFF. The DNA of the CDR3 is TGTGCCAGCAGTTTAGACCCGGGACTAGCGGGGGGGTCCTACAATGAGCAGTTCTTC.

This clonotype came up a few times. The chain has TRBV6-5 and TRBJ2-3; D is perhaps TRBD1 or TRBD2 (5 bases each). The CDR3 is made up of 15 amino acids. Germline-derived CDR1 and CDR2 are MNHEY and SVGAGI. V was pared by 7 bases and J by 2 bases, with 16 bases between. The CDR3 region is CASNAGWGYTDTQYF. The CDR3 DNA reads TGTGCCAGCAATGCTGGATGGGGGTACACAGATACGCAGTATTTT.

With regard to this clonotype: Germline and junction disagree at one end, which may indicate a read error. J is TRBJ1-5 and V is TRBV2; D is undetermined. From germline, CDR1 is SNHLY and CDR2 FYNNEI. The CDR3 is 15 amino acids. DNA of the CDR3: TGTGCTAGCAATTCGGAGGGCCTAAGCAATCAGCCCCAGCATTTT. Its protein is CASNSEGLSNQPQHF.

The CDR3: CASSSPGAGGLGEQFF. The CDR3, as DNA: TGTGCCAGCAGTTCCCCCGGAGCGGGGGGGCTTGGTGAGCAGTTCTTC. This chain links TRBV28 with TRBJ2-1; 10 bases fit TRBD2. The length of the CDR3 is 16 residues. Germline assignment: CDR1 MDHEN and CDR2 SYDVKM. The trim removed 4 bases at V and 9 bases at J, leaving 12 bases unmatched.

This clonotype was seen more than once but under ten times. The chain links TRBV11-2 to TRBJ2-1; 7 nucleotides align to TRBD1. The germline CDR1 and CDR2 sequences are SGHAT and FQNNGV. With 5 bases clipped from V and 5 bases from J, the junction kept 12 bases outside the gene matches. The CDR3 runs to 16 residues. The CDR3 here is CASSHPRGTDNNEQFF. CDR3 coding DNA: TGTGCCAGCAGCCACCCCCGAGGGACAGACAACAATGAGCAGTTCTTC.

CDR3 sequence: CASSLVRTRTGSQETQYF. In DNA, the CDR3 is TGTGCCAGCAGCTTAGTCCGTACGCGGACAGGCTCCCAAGAGACCCAGTACTTC. This chain connects TRBV7-2 to TRBJ2-5, with 7 bases aligning to TRBD1. Germline-derived CDR1 and CDR2 are SGHTA and FQGNSA. Trimming took 1 base from V and 1 from J; bases not matched to a gene: 12. The CDR3 has 18 residues.

The V gene is TRBV11-2, the J gene TRBJ2-7; the D is unclear. Trimming removed 9 bases from V and 4 bases from J, with 13 bases in between. CDR3 length: 12 residues. Germline assignment: CDR1 SGHAT and CDR2 FQNNGV. The DNA of the CDR3 is TGTGCCAGTTCTCAGCTGTGGTACGAGCAGTACTTC. This sequence encodes CASSQLWYEQYF. The full variable domain, completed using reference TRBV11-2 and TRBJ2-7, is EAGVAQSPRYKIIEKRQSVAFWCNPISGHATLYWYQQILGQGPKLLIQFQNNGVVDDSQLPKDRFSAERLKGVDSTLKIQPAKLEDSAVYLCASSQLWYEQYFGPGTRLTVT.

There are a few counts of this clonotype. The chain uses TRBV27 and TRBJ2-1; no clear D. This CDR3 has 13 residues. V was trimmed by 2 bases and J by 8 bases, leaving 10 bases between them. Germline values: CDR1 MNHEY, CDR2 SMNVEV (reference sequence). The CDR3 reads CASSLVQFHEQFF. In nucleotides, the CDR3 is TGTGCCAGCAGTTTAGTCCAGTTCCATGAGCAGTTCTTC.

The chain employs TRBV7-2 and TRBJ2-6; maybe TRBD1 (6 bases). Germline lookup yields CDR1 SGHTA and CDR2 FQGNSA. V was clipped by 8 bases and J by 0 bases, with 11 bases between them. This CDR3 is built from 15 residues. This CDR3 is CASFRGGSGANVLTF. The CDR3 nucleotides read TGTGCCAGCTTCCGAGGGGGCTCTGGGGCCAACGTCCTGACTTTC.

This clonotype came up a few times. The CDR3 nucleotides read TGTGCCACCAGTGCAAGCGGCGGGAACATTCAGTACTTC. This gives the protein CATSASGGNIQYF. This rearrangement joins TRBV24-1 to TRBJ2-4; D is perhaps TRBD2 (5 bases). CDR1 and CDR2 (germline): KGHDR, SFDVKD. V was trimmed by 5 bases and J by 7 bases, leaving 11 bases between them. The CDR3 totals 13 residues.

Only a few counts were recorded for this clonotype. This sequence joins TRBV15 and TRBJ2-7, with TRBD1 as a possible D gene (5 bases). The CDR3 has 17 amino acids. Germline V lookup: CDR1 LNHNV, CDR2 YYDKDF (reference sequence). Trimming cost V 0 bases and J 1 base, with 16 bases left between them. The CDR3 protein is CATSRDSGAGVSYEQYF. CDR3 nucleotides: TGTGCCACCAGCAGAGATTCTGGGGCAGGAGTTTCCTACGAGCAGTACTTC.

The DNA of the CDR3 is TGTGCCAGCAGCCATGTAATAGCGTATGGCTACACCTTC. Translation: CASSHVIAYGYTF. V gene TRBV14 combines with J gene TRBJ1-2; D remains ambiguous. CDR3 size: 13 residues. Germline loops: CDR1 SGHDN, CDR2 FVKESK. V lost 3 bases and J lost 5, with 10 bases in between.

This clonotype was picked up a small number of times. This chain uses TRBV20-1 with TRBJ2-3; 9 nucleotides match TRBD2. Trimming at V came to 6 bases and at J to 4 bases, leaving 2 bases not matched to a gene. There are 12 residues in the CDR3. Germline V gene lookup returns CDR1 DFQATT and CDR2 SNEGSKA (reference sequence). CDR3 sequence: CSAERGADTQYF. For the CDR3, the DNA is TGCAGTGCGGAGCGGGGGGCAGATACGCAGTATTTT.

This clonotype was detected only once. This chain uses TRBV6-2 or TRBV6-3 with TRBJ2-1; D assignment may be TRBD1 or TRBD2 (6 bases each). Trimming pared 0 bases from V and 13 bases from J, leaving 16 bases between. Germline assignment: CDR1 MNHEY and CDR2 SVGEGT. The CDR3 spans 14 residues. The CDR3 spells CASSYSGGQETQFF. Written as DNA, the CDR3 is TGTGCCAGCAGTTACTCGGGGGGACAAGAGACCCAGTTCTTC.

The chain carries TRBV6-6 and TRBJ2-1, with 12 bases lining up with TRBD2. With 5 bases clipped from V and 9 bases from J, the junction kept 11 bases outside the gene matches. In germline, CDR1 is MNHNY, CDR2 SVGAGI (reference sequence). This CDR3 has 16 amino acids. The CDR3 reads CASSDRTSGGQSEQFF. In DNA, the CDR3 is TGTGCCAGCAGTGACCGAACTAGCGGGGGGCAGAGTGAGCAGTTCTTC.

The V call is TRBV7-2, the J call TRBJ2-6; possible D gene TRBD2, 5 bases. Deletions cut 5 bases from V and 4 bases from J, with 24 bases between. Germline values: CDR1 SGHTA, CDR2 FQGNSA. The CDR3 totals 19 residues. CDR3 amino acids: CASSPPSRRRLWGANVLTF. The DNA of the CDR3 is TGTGCCAGCAGCCCTCCGTCCCGAAGGAGGCTCTGGGGGGCCAACGTCCTGACTTTC.

The rearrangement links TRBV4-1 to TRBJ2-1, with 7 bases that match TRBD1. The germline gives CDR1 MGHRA, CDR2 YSYEKL. This CDR3 has 14 amino acids. The V segment lost 5 bases and the J segment 3 bases; nucleotides outside the gene matches: 4. The CDR3 loop reads CASSDRDIYNEQFF. In DNA form, the CDR3 reads TGCGCCAGCAGCGACAGGGACATCTACAATGAGCAGTTCTTC.